Here is one TCR beta chain with its context. Its specificity is not known. V shed 3 bases, J shed 2 bases, and the junction held 3 bases outside the gene matches. Germline CDR1 is KGHSH and CDR2 is LQKENI. The CDR3 spans 15 residues. The data originate from a study of T cells in tumors after PD-1 blockade. Study observations and caveats: Most post-therapy expanded exhausted CD8+ clones were new, undetected before treatment.

Clones were read by immunoSEQ multiplex PCR, and TCRdb kept only the in-frame ones, dropping some. The top ten clones hold 10% to 15% of a sample with 3,500 to 5,000 clones, about two thirds of them seen once. The chain combines TRBV18 with TRBJ2-3, with 9 bases lining up with TRBD1. This specimen consisted of tumor tissue, obtained before anti-PD-1 treatment. The TCR sequence derives from a human donor with basal cell carcinoma. The CDR3: CASSPGQGNTDTQYF. CDR3 DNA sequence: TGTGCCAGCTCACCGGGACAGGGAAACACAGATACGCAGTATTTT. Using reference TRBV18 and TRBJ2-3 for the parts outside the CDR3, the full variable domain is NAGVMQNPRHLVRRRGQEARLRCSPMKGHSHVYWYRQLPEEGLKFMVYLQKENIIDESGMPKERFSAEFPKEGPSILRIQQVVRGDSAAYFCASSPGQGNTDTQYFGPGTRLTVL.